The T cell receptor beta chain under discussion was sequenced for a study of regulatory T cells in long-lasting Graves disease. Time point noted: persistent/refractory GD, antithyroid drugs over 5 years with positive TRAb. The TCR library was prepared using RNA isolated from PBMCs. The CDR3 sequence is 14 residues long. In germline, CDR1 is SNHLY, CDR2 FYNNEI. The V gene lost 5 bases and the J gene lost 4 bases, with 12 bases spanning the gap. This clonotype was seen at least ten times. To make TCR beta libraries, researchers used iRepertoire HTBI primers and Arm-PCR of CDR3 regions. TCRdb redid the calling of the multiplex PCR reads with MiXCR, one entry per CDR3 protein. Of about 470,000 distinct CDR3 sequences listed, less than 25% are singletons.

V is TRBV2 and J is TRBJ1-5; TRBD1 is a possible D gene (6 bases). The TCR originated in a female donor with Graves disease. Here the sequenced sample was peripheral blood mononuclear cells (PBMCs), taken when the disease was refractory, from a patient treated with antithyroid drugs. The CDR3 DNA follows: TGTGCCAGCAGTCCCGACAGGATGAATCAGCCCCAGCATTTT. Translating it yields CASSPDRMNQPQHF. Combining the CDR3 with reference TRBV2 and TRBJ1-5 gives the whole variable domain EPEVTQTPSHQVTQMGQEVILRCVPISNHLYFYWYRQILGQKVEFLVSFYNNEISEKSEIFDDQFSVERPDGSNFTLKIRSTKLEDSAMYFCASSPDRMNQPQHFGDGTRLSIL.